This T cell receptor beta chain was sequenced during a study of OX40 agonist ivuxolimab in advanced cancers. The study's findings and limits: Blood T cells, both CD4+ and CD8+, expanded clonally by week 6 at 0.1 to 3.0 mg/kg. Determination of antigen specificity was not performed for the expanded peripheral T cells.

The germline V gene encodes CDR1 SGDLS and CDR2 YYNGEE. The CDR3 length is 13 residues. V was clipped by 0 bases and J by 3 bases, with 6 bases between them. On this clone: Its antigen is unknown.

Assay used: immunoSEQ multiplex PCR; TCRdb lists only in-frame clones, some missing. This table holds 81,000 or so clones, 91% found once. The rearrangement joins TRBV9 to TRBJ2-5, with unresolved D. This receptor was obtained from an adult with an advanced solid tumor such as melanoma, head and neck, liver or kidney cancer. The sample here was CD4+ or CD8+ T cells sorted from blood, taken in a trial of the OX40 agonist ivuxolimab. CDR3 loop: CASSVAVEETQYF. The CDR3 region has the DNA TGTGCCAGCAGCGTAGCGGTGGAAGAGACCCAGTACTTC.